This T cell receptor beta chain came from a study of control samples from healthy donors and cancer patients. Here immunoSEQ multiplex PCR was the method, and the copy in TCRdb shows in-frame clones only, minus some. The repertoire consists of about 120,000 clones, with around 91% occurring once and the leading ten covering 1.1%. This clone was observed a few times. The sample taken for sequencing was PBMCs. The origin of this receptor is a woman in her fifties or sixties with colorectal cancer.

The CDR3 nucleotides read TGTGCCAGCAGCCAAGTTTCCGGATGGAACACTGAAGCTTTCTTT. It yields the protein CASSQVSGWNTEAFF. The genes are TRBV14 and TRBJ1-1; no reliable D call. Trimming left V 1 base short and J 1 base short, with 10 bases between. The CDR3 spans 15 residues. In germline, CDR1 is SGHDN, CDR2 FVKESK.